The 15 T cell receptor beta chains below all came from one sample that was sequenced in a study of neurological immune-mediated disorders (dated by TCRdb to 2018 to 2020). The method behind the library was 5' RACE. The sequencing machine was an Illumina HiSeq 2500. TCRdb reworked the public reads: Q25 trimming with fastp, MiXCR clone assembly, productive beta chains retained. Rows matching on CDR3 protein sequence are summarized as one entry with the most common DNA and genes. This sample gives 55,000 to 65,000 distinct CDR3 sequences in total; about 13% of them show up just once. The ten largest clonotypes hold 9.5% to 12% of the sample. The sample comprised PBMCs. These receptors came from a woman in her sixties with HTLV-1-associated myelopathy (HAM/TSP).

This clonotype counts as large. The chain uses TRBV7-3 and TRBJ1-2, with D possibly TRBD1 on 6 matching bases. The CDR3 has 13 amino acids. Germline V CDR1 and CDR2: SGHTA, FQGTGA. The ends were cut back, 6 bases at V and 7 bases at J, with 15 bases in the middle. The CDR3 protein is CASSQTGSAGYTF. CDR3 sequence (DNA): TGTGCCAGCAGTCAAACAGGGAGTGCTGGCTACACCTTC.

This clonotype occurred many times. This rearrangement joins TRBV7-2 to TRBJ2-1, with D perhaps TRBD1 (6 bases). The CDR3 length is 14 residues. The V and J ends lost 0 bases and 8 bases respectively, with 11 bases between them. Germline V CDR1 and CDR2: SGHTA, FQGNSA. This CDR3 is CASSLATTGYEQFF. CDR3 DNA sequence: TGTGCCAGCAGCTTAGCAACCACAGGGTATGAGCAGTTCTTC.

This clonotype was seen many times. The chain has TRBV28 and TRBJ2-1, with 9 bases identical to TRBD2. V shed 5 bases and J 5 bases; nucleotides not matched to a gene: 10. Germline CDR1 is MDHEN and CDR2 is SYDVKM. The CDR3 runs 16 residues. The DNA for the CDR3 is TGTGCCAGCAGTAGTTATTTGGCGGGAGGGGACAATGAGCAGTTCTTC. This encodes CASSSYLAGGDNEQFF. Full variable domain (rest looked up from reference TRBV28 and TRBJ2-1): DVKVTQSSRYLVKRTGEKVFLECVQDMDHENMFWYRQDPGLGLRLIYFSYDVKMKEKGDIPEGYSVSREKKERFSLILESASTNQTSMYLCASSSYLAGGDNEQFFGPGTRLTVL.

V usage is TRBV7-2 and J usage is TRBJ2-5; D may correspond to TRBD1 or TRBD2 (5 bases each). The germline CDR1 and CDR2 sequences are SGHTA and FQGNSA. The V end was cut by 4 bases, the J end by 4 bases, with 19 bases between. This CDR3 region has 16 residues. The CDR3 coding sequence is TGTGCCAGCAGCTCCCGGTCTTTCCGTGGGGGAGAGACCCAGTACTTC. Translating it yields CASSSRSFRGGETQYF.

The gene calls are TRBV19 and TRBJ2-1; D is perhaps TRBD1 (5 bases). CDR1 LNHDA and CDR2 SQIVND come from the germline V gene (reference sequence). This CDR3 is built from 12 residues. V gave up 6 bases and J gave up 9 bases, with 12 bases separating them. The CDR3 nucleotides are TGTGCCAGTAGCAACTGGGGCGGTGAGCAGTTCTTC. Translation gives CASSNWGGEQFF.

The sample holds many counts of this clonotype. V and J are TRBV27 and TRBJ2-1; no firm D call. Germline lookup yields CDR1 MNHEY and CDR2 SMNVEV (reference sequence). The V gene lost 4 bases and the J gene lost 13 bases, with 17 bases spanning the gap. The CDR3 length is 13 residues. The CDR3 sequence: CASSSKGIGEQFF. The CDR3 DNA reads TGTGCCAGCAGTTCAAAAGGAATTGGGGAACAGTTCTTC.

The sample holds many counts of this clonotype. This sequence joins TRBV7-2 and TRBJ1-1; D is ambiguous. Germline lookup yields CDR1 SGHTA and CDR2 FQGNSA. Trimming removed 3 bases at V and 7 bases at J, with 15 bases between. The length of the CDR3 is 14 residues. CDR3 DNA: TGTGCCAGCAGCTTCCTTTTCGGGAGAGGTGAAGCTTTCTTT. Its protein is CASSFLFGRGEAFF.

In its sample, this clonotype was seen many times. The rearrangement links TRBV29-1 to TRBJ1-1, with D perhaps matching TRBD1 (5 bases). Germline lookup yields CDR1 SQVTM and CDR2 ANQGSEA. The CDR3 loop spans 11 amino acids. Trimming shortened V by 5 bases and J by 6 bases, and 10 bases separated the two germline ends. The chain's CDR3 is CSVIRGAEAFF. The CDR3 DNA reads TGCAGCGTTATACGGGGGGCTGAAGCTTTCTTT. Full variable domain (outside the CDR3, taken from reference TRBV29-1 and TRBJ1-1): SAVISQKPSRDICQRGTSLTIQCQVDSQVTMMFWYRQQPGQSLTLIATANQGSEATYESGFVIDKFPISRPNLTFSTLTVSNMSPEDSSIYLCSVIRGAEAFFGQGTRLTVV.

The J gene is TRBJ2-5, the V gene TRBV5-1; TRBD2 might be the D (6 bases). This CDR3 contains 14 residues. V lost 4 bases and J 5 bases, leaving 15 bases between the germline ends. Germline V gene sequence: CDR1 SGHRS, CDR2 YFSETQ. CDR3 sequence reads: CASSVRGSRETQYF. For the CDR3, the DNA is TGCGCCAGCAGCGTCCGGGGGTCCCGGGAGACCCAGTACTTC.

This clonotype showed up many times. Sequence at one end of the junction differs from germline and may be a read error. The rearrangement uses TRBV5-1 and TRBJ1-2, with D unresolved. The CDR3 totals 13 residues. The germline V gene encodes CDR1 SGHRS and CDR2 YFSETQ. The CDR3 here is CASSLSPGREFQF. Here the CDR3 DNA reads TGCGCCAGCAGCTTGTCCCCCGGACGAGAGTTCCAATTC. The complete variable domain, with remaining parts taken from reference TRBV5-1 and TRBJ1-2, reads KAGVTQTPRYLIKTRGQQVTLSCSPISGHRSVSWYQQTPGQGLQFLFEYFSETQRNKGNFPGRFSGRQFSNSRSEMNVSTLELGDSALYLCASSLSPGREFQFGSGTRLTVV.

At least ten counts were recorded for this clonotype. J is TRBJ2-7 and V is TRBV5-1, with 12 positions matching TRBD2. Trimming removed 3 bases from V and 0 bases from J; junction bases left unmatched: 13. Germline V gene sequence: CDR1 SGHRS, CDR2 YFSETQ. CDR3 size: 19 residues. In DNA, the CDR3 is TGCGCCAGCAGCTCGCATGCGGGACTAGCGGGCGAAAGCTCCTACGAGCAGTACTTC. This translates into CASSSHAGLAGESSYEQYF.

The sample holds many counts of this clonotype. The chain employs TRBV10-3 and TRBJ1-6, with D perhaps matching TRBD1 (5 bases). Germline V gene data show CDR1 as ENHRY and CDR2 as SYGVKD. This CDR3 has 14 residues. V was cut by 2 bases and J by 8 bases, with 10 bases left in between. In DNA, the CDR3 is TGTGCCATCAGTGAGGGCAGGGTGGATTCACCCCTCCACTTT. Its protein is CAISEGRVDSPLHF.

This clonotype was observed a handful of times. The CDR3 DNA is TGTGCCAGCTCACCCCTGGTCCTAACAGATACGCAGTATTTT. Its protein product is CASSPLVLTDTQYF. This chain links TRBV18 with TRBJ2-3; D not resolved. This CDR3 region has 14 residues. Trimming cost V 3 bases and J 3 bases, with 10 bases left between them. Germline CDR1 reads KGHSH; CDR2 reads LQKENI. Together with reference TRBV18 and TRBJ2-3, the CDR3 gives the full variable domain: NAGVMQNPRHLVRRRGQEARLRCSPMKGHSHVYWYRQLPEEGLKFMVYLQKENIIDESGMPKERFSAEFPKEGPSILRIQQVVRGDSAAYFCASSPLVLTDTQYFGPGTRLTVL.

At least ten counts were recorded for this clonotype. The gene calls are TRBV6-1 and TRBJ1-5; the D is unclear. Trimming pared 11 bases from V and 5 bases from J, leaving 16 bases between. Germline V gives CDR1 MNHNS, CDR2 SASEGT. The CDR3 is 13 residues long. For the CDR3, the DNA is TGTGCCGGCCACGTGGCAGTGGATCAGCCCCAGCATTTT. Its protein product is CAGHVAVDQPQHF.

This clonotype came up many times. J is TRBJ2-7 and V is TRBV10-3; no firm D call. The CDR3 is 16 residues long. V shed 4 bases and J shed 6 bases, with 22 bases lying between them. Germline CDR1 and CDR2: ENHRY and SYGVKD. CDR3 sequence (DNA): TGTGCCATCAGTGCGGTTCTAGGGATTGGCGACGCCGAGCAGTACTTC. Its translation: CAISAVLGIGDAEQYF.